This TCR beta chain comes out of a study of shared clonotypes between healthy human individuals. Naive CD8 cells comprised CD45RO-negative, CCR7-positively selected cells, excluding terminally differentiated effector memory CD45RA+ cells. Only in-frame clones appear in the TCRdb table, and some are missing; sequencing was by immunoSEQ multiplex PCR. Here the sample spans a few million clones, 85% to 95% being singletons. V lost 3 bases and J 0 bases, leaving 10 bases between the germline ends. CDR1 and CDR2 from the germline V gene are SNHLY and FYNNEI. The CDR3 is made up of 15 amino acids. What was sequenced was naive CD8+ T cells from PBMCs. The J gene is TRBJ2-3, the V gene TRBV2; D is unresolved. This receptor was taken from a man aged 18 to 29 in good health. Some clones in this sample may be carry-over from other donors' samples. The CDR3 DNA follows: TGTGCCAGCAGTGAGACTTCCTCTAGCACAGATACGCAGTATTTT. Protein sequence: CASSETSSSTDTQYF.